The 27 T cell receptor beta chains below were found in one sample sequenced in a study of CD8+ T cells in alopecia areata. Regarding treatment: oral pan-JAK inhibitor, 5-10 mg twice daily. After isolation, RNA underwent reverse transcription to generate cDNA as the sequencing template. Generated by immunoSEQ multiplex PCR, the TCRdb table keeps only in-frame clones and is missing some. The sample has about 250,000 clones, about three fifths seen once. The sequenced sample was CD4+ T cells sorted from blood, obtained at week 52, from a patient treated with tofacitinib. The receptor set was obtained from a human donor with alopecia areata.

The CDR3 loop is CASSQYPNTGELFF. DNA for the CDR3: TGTGCCAGCAGCCAATATCCCAACACCGGGGAGCTGTTTTTT. The V and J genes are TRBV14 and TRBJ2-2; D gene ambiguous. The CDR3 has 14 amino acids. The germline CDR1 and CDR2 sequences are SGHDN and FVKESK. Deletions cut 2 bases from V and 2 bases from J, with 6 bases between.

The chain uses TRBV2 and TRBJ2-4, with 7 bases lining up with TRBD1. Germline values: CDR1 SNHLY, CDR2 FYNNEI. With 6 bases clipped from V and 5 bases from J, the junction kept 10 bases outside the gene matches. This CDR3 is built from 15 residues. CDR3 DNA: TGTGCCAGCAGAGGGGGCGGGCGACCTGAAAACATTCAGTACTTC. Protein product: CASRGGGRPENIQYF.

V gene TRBV4-2 combines with J gene TRBJ2-7; D may be TRBD2 (6 bases). The CDR3 contains 15 residues. CDR1 LGHNA and CDR2 YNFKEQ come from the germline V gene. The V gene lost 0 bases and the J gene lost 2 bases, with 11 bases spanning the gap. CDR3 DNA: TGTGCCAGCAGCCAAGACGGCGGGGAAGCCTACGAGCAGTACTTC. Translation gives CASSQDGGEAYEQYF.

This sequence joins TRBV5-1 and TRBJ1-1; no clear D. The germline V gene encodes CDR1 SGHRS and CDR2 YFSETQ. V was trimmed by 0 bases and J by 3 bases, leaving 9 bases between them. This CDR3 contains 14 residues. The CDR3 nucleotides read TGCGCCAGCAGCTTGGTTTCCGGGGACACTGAAGCTTTCTTT. Protein: CASSLVSGDTEAFF.

The rearrangement uses TRBV5-4 and TRBJ2-5; D unresolved. Germline loops: CDR1 SGHNT, CDR2 YYREEE (reference sequence). This CDR3 is 14 amino acids long. Deletions cut 0 bases from V and 0 bases from J, with 6 bases between. The CDR3 reads CASSLVGYQETQYF. The CDR3 bases are TGTGCCAGCAGCTTGGTAGGGTACCAAGAGACCCAGTACTTC. Drawing the rest from reference TRBV5-4 and TRBJ2-5, the complete variable domain is ETGVTQSPTHLIKTRGQQVTLRCSSQSGHNTVSWYQQALGQGPQFIFQYYREEENGRGNFPPRFSGLQFPNYSSELNVNALELDDSALYLCASSLVGYQETQYFGPGTRLLVL.

This clone has just one count. V gene TRBV5-1 combines with J gene TRBJ1-2, with D tentatively TRBD1 (5 bases). Germline V gene data show CDR1 as SGHRS and CDR2 as YFSETQ. V lost 4 bases to trimming and J lost 2 bases, with 12 bases between them. The CDR3 spans 14 residues. The chain's CDR3 is CASSPMTANYGYTF. Written as DNA, the CDR3 is TGCGCCAGCAGCCCGATGACAGCAAACTATGGCTACACCTTC.

This chain joins TRBV19 and TRBJ1-1; D is ambiguous. V was shortened by 5 bases and J by 0 bases, with 19 bases between the two germline ends. Germline lookup yields CDR1 LNHDA and CDR2 SQIVND (reference sequence). CDR3 length: 17 amino acids. CDR3 region: CASSVLTLKRVNTEAFF. The CDR3 nucleotides are TGTGCCAGTAGTGTCCTGACCTTAAAGAGGGTGAACACTGAAGCTTTCTTT. The variable domain in full, completed from reference TRBV19 and TRBJ1-1, reads DGGITQSPKYLFRKEGQNVTLSCEQNLNHDAMYWYRQDPGQGLRLIYYSQIVNDFQKGDIAEGYSVSREKKESFPLTVTSAQKNPTAFYLCASSVLTLKRVNTEAFFGQGTRLTVV.

V and J are TRBV20-1 and TRBJ1-1, with a tentative D call TRBD1 (5 bases). CDR1 and CDR2 from the germline V gene are DFQATT and SNEGSKA (reference sequence). The CDR3 has 10 residues. Deletions cut 5 bases from V and 11 bases from J, with 12 bases between. In DNA form, the CDR3 reads TGCAGTGCTCAGGGAATAGGGGCTTTCTTT. It yields the protein CSAQGIGAFF.

The chain combines TRBV6-6 with TRBJ1-1; D is uncertain. The CDR3 runs to 13 residues. CDR1 and CDR2 (germline): MNHNY, SVGAGI (reference sequence). V lost 8 bases to trimming and J lost 3 bases, with 13 bases between them. CDR3 amino acids: CASSGIGDTEAFF. Written as DNA, the CDR3 is TGTGCCAGCTCTGGAATCGGGGACACTGAAGCTTTCTTT.

The chain employs TRBV4-2 and TRBJ2-5; 8 nucleotides line up with TRBD1. In germline, CDR1 is LGHNA, CDR2 YNFKEQ. After removal of 4 bases from V and 5 bases from J, the junction contained 6 bases not matched to a gene. The CDR3 spans 14 residues. This chain's CDR3 is CASSPRTGSETQYF. The CDR3 DNA follows: TGTGCCAGCAGCCCCCGGACAGGGAGCGAGACCCAGTACTTC.

CDR3 DNA sequence: TGTGCCAGCAGCTCCCGGACTAGCGGACAAGAGACCCAGTACTTC. Residues: CASSSRTSGQETQYF. The chain is built from TRBV11-2 and TRBJ2-5; 10 bases match TRBD2. The junction had 4 bases not matched to a gene; V was cut back by 4 bases and J by 2 bases. This CDR3 region has 15 residues. Germline CDR1 reads SGHAT; CDR2 reads FQNNGV.

This sequence joins TRBV5-4 and TRBJ2-3; 9 nucleotides agree with TRBD1. Germline V CDR1 and CDR2: SGHNT, YYREEE (reference sequence). The CDR3 consists of 16 residues. Losses at the gene ends were 3 bases for V and 2 bases for J; bases not matched to a gene: 7. CDR3 bases: TGTGCCAGCAGCTCCCCGGACAGGGGTACCACAGATACGCAGTATTTT. Its translation: CASSSPDRGTTDTQYF.

The chain employs TRBV30 and TRBJ1-6; the match to TRBD1 covers 7 bases. The germline gives CDR1 GTSNPN, CDR2 SVGIG (reference sequence). The CDR3 runs 14 residues. The J segment lost 9 bases and the V segment lost 1 base, leaving 6 bases of the junction unmatched. The CDR3 DNA reads as TGTGCCTGGAGTGGACAGGGAGTTGGTTCACCCCTCCACTTT. The encoded protein is CAWSGQGVGSPLHF.

This clone was recorded a few times. The V call is TRBV7-2, the J call TRBJ1-6; 8 positions agree with TRBD1. The V segment lost 1 base and the J segment 8 bases; nucleotides outside the gene matches: 4. The germline CDR1 and CDR2 sequences are SGHTA and FQGNSA. CDR3 length: 15 residues. The CDR3 DNA is TGTGCCAGCAGCTTAGTGGCGACAGGGGATTCACCCCTCCACTTT. Amino acid sequence: CASSLVATGDSPLHF. The full variable domain, rest sourced from reference TRBV7-2 and TRBJ1-6, is GAGVSQSPSNKVTEKGKDVELRCDPISGHTALYWYRQSLGQGLEFLIYFQGNSAPDKSGLPSDRFSAERTGGSVSTLTIQRTQQEDSAVYLCASSLVATGDSPLHFGNGTRLTVT.

In its sample, this clone was seen a few times. The CDR3 sequence: CASSQDRGQKQFF. CDR3 DNA sequence: TGTGCCAGCAGCCAAGATCGGGGACAGAAGCAGTTCTTC. The gene calls are TRBV14 and TRBJ2-1; 7 nucleotides align to TRBD1. In germline, CDR1 is SGHDN, CDR2 FVKESK. With V trimmed by 0 bases and J by 11 bases, 4 bases remained unmatched. The CDR3 totals 13 residues.

DNA of the CDR3: TGCGCCAGCAGCTTGGCGGGGTCGAACACCGGGGAGCTGTTTTTT. This translates into CASSLAGSNTGELFF. This chain links TRBV5-1 with TRBJ2-2, with a weak D call TRBD2 (5 bases). Trimming took 0 bases from V and 0 from J, leaving 6 bases between them. The CDR3 sequence is 15 residues long. Germline CDR1 is SGHRS and CDR2 is YFSETQ.

The chain carries TRBV29-1 and TRBJ1-2; 9 nucleotides align to TRBD1. Germline trimming cut 7 bases from V and 8 bases from J; bases unmatched to any gene: 20. The CDR3 runs 16 residues. Per the germline V gene, CDR1 is SQVTM and CDR2 is ANQGSEA. The CDR3 DNA sequence: TGCAGCGCTGATCCAGTACCTGGACAGGGGAAGGAAGGCTACACCTTC. Translation gives CSADPVPGQGKEGYTF.

This clone showed up just a few times. This sequence joins TRBV15 and TRBJ2-6; D not resolved. V was cut by 0 bases and J by 4 bases, with 4 bases left in between. This CDR3 contains 14 residues. Germline CDR1 reads LNHNV; CDR2 reads YYDKDF (reference sequence). CDR3 in amino acids: CATSRESGANVLTF. CDR3 DNA: TGTGCCACCAGCAGAGAATCCGGGGCCAACGTCCTGACTTTC. Using reference TRBV15 and TRBJ2-6 for the parts outside the CDR3, the full variable domain is DAMVIQNPRYQVTQFGKPVTLSCSQTLNHNVMYWYQQKSSQAPKLLFHYYDKDFNNEADTPDNFQSRRPNTSFCFLDIRSPGLGDTAMYLCATSRESGANVLTFGAGSRLTVL.

The chain is built from TRBV29-1 and TRBJ2-5; the D gene could be TRBD1 or TRBD2 (7 bases each). The CDR3 extends over 12 amino acids. Germline V gene lookup returns CDR1 SQVTM and CDR2 ANQGSEA. The ends were cut back, 6 bases at V and 5 bases at J, with 13 bases in the middle. The CDR3: CSVQGRGETQYF. Here the CDR3 DNA reads TGCAGCGTACAGGGGAGGGGGGAGACCCAGTACTTC.

The chain carries TRBV7-2 and TRBJ2-5, with D unresolved. This CDR3 contains 13 residues. V was clipped by 0 bases and J by 2 bases, with 4 bases between them. From germline, CDR1 is SGHTA and CDR2 FQGNSA. CDR3 amino acids: CASSLASQETQYF. DNA for the CDR3: TGTGCCAGCAGCTTAGCTAGTCAAGAGACCCAGTACTTC.

The chain is built from TRBV4-2 and TRBJ1-6, with D uncertain. The V end was cut by 2 bases, the J end by 8 bases, with 19 bases between. This CDR3 is built from 17 residues. Germline CDR1 reads LGHNA; CDR2 reads YNFKEQ. The CDR3 coding sequence is TGTGCCAGCAGCCAAAATGAAGGTCTTCTTCTCCATTCACCCCTCCACTTT. Protein product: CASSQNEGLLLHSPLHF.

CDR3 amino acids: CASSESGTNEAFF. In DNA, the CDR3 is TGTGCCAGCAGTGAATCAGGGACCAATGAAGCTTTCTTT. The chain couples TRBV25-1 to TRBJ1-1, with TRBD1 as a possible D gene (5 bases). The CDR3 has 13 residues. Germline V gene sequence: CDR1 MGHDK, CDR2 SYGVNS. V dropped 1 base and J dropped 7 bases, with 10 bases sitting between them.

This clone has more than one count but fewer than ten. The rearrangement uses TRBV29-1 and TRBJ2-5; 11 bases agree with TRBD1. V was clipped by 7 bases and J by 5 bases; unmatched bases: 3. The CDR3 extends over 12 amino acids. Germline V CDR1 and CDR2: SQVTM, ANQGSEA. The CDR3 DNA follows: TGCAGCGCTCGGACAGGGGGCGAGACCCAGTACTTC. Translating gives CSARTGGETQYF.

This clone has just a few counts. Other DNA sequences in this specimen translate into the identical CDR3. This chain joins TRBV29-1 and TRBJ2-3; TRBD2 matches 7 bases. Looked up from germline, CDR1 is SQVTM and CDR2 is ANQGSEA. Trimming removed 5 bases from V and 1 base from J; junction bases left unmatched: 0. The CDR3 consists of 12 residues. CDR3: CSVSGGTDTQYF. The CDR3 DNA reads TGCAGCGTTAGCGGGGGCACAGATACGCAGTATTTT.

The V gene is TRBV29-1, the J gene TRBJ2-7, with a tentative D call TRBD1 (5 bases). V lost 6 bases and J 1 base, leaving 16 bases between the germline ends. The CDR3 consists of 14 residues. The V gene's germline CDR1 is SQVTM and CDR2 ANQGSEA. CDR3: CSVTVGQGSYEQYF. The CDR3 nucleotides are TGCAGCGTCACCGTGGGGCAAGGATCCTACGAGCAGTACTTC.

V gene TRBV7-8 combines with J gene TRBJ1-1, with 8 bases fitting TRBD1. The junction had 8 bases not matched to a gene; V was cut back by 0 bases and J by 5 bases. The CDR3 covers 16 residues. Germline V gene sequence: CDR1 SGHVS, CDR2 FQNEAQ. The CDR3 is CASSLAPSDRETEAFF. The CDR3, as DNA: TGTGCCAGCAGCTTAGCCCCTTCGGACAGGGAAACTGAAGCTTTCTTT.

The chain combines TRBV27 with TRBJ2-5; D is perhaps TRBD1 (6 bases). This CDR3 has 16 residues. Germline V lookup: CDR1 MNHEY, CDR2 SMNVEV (reference sequence). Trimming took off 0 bases at V and 2 bases at J, with 13 bases between the two ends. The CDR3 DNA follows: TGTGCCAGCAGTTTATCGAAGTGGGGGCGACAAGAGACCCAGTACTTC. Translating it yields CASSLSKWGRQETQYF.